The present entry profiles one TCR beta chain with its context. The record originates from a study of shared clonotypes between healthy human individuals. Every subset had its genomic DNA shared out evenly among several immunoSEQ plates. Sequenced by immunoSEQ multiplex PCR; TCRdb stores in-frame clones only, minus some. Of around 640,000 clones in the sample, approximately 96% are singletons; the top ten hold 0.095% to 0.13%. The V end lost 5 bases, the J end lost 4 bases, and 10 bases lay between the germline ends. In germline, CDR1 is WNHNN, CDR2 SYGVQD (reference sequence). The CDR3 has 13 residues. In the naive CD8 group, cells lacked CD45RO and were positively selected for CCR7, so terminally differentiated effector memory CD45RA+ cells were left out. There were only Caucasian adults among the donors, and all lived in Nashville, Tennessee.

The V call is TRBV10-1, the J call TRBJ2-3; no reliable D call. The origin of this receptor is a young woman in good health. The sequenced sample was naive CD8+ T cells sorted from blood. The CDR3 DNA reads TGCGCCAGCAGTAACACCAGGTCAGATACGCAGTATTTT. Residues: CASSNTRSDTQYF.